Each of the 8 T cell receptor beta chains below was sequenced from the same sample in a study of beta chain features in type 1 diabetes. No antigen is known for these receptors. As every portion of the isolated RNA was reverse transcribed, the sequencing read expressed TCRB transcripts. The repertoire was sequenced with immunoSEQ multiplex PCR; TCRdb's copy has only in-frame clones and lacks some. The repertoire has 300,000 to 350,000 clones, 13% of them found once; the top ten carry nearly 0.015%. The study's findings and limits: Shortening of TCRB CDR3s, moderate but significant, appeared in all four CD4+ subsets of Type 1 diabetes patients.

Material: naive CD4+ T cells from blood. The receptor set was obtained from a woman aged 18-30 years with type 1 diabetes.

The rearrangement uses TRBV20-1 and TRBJ2-1, with D possibly TRBD1 on 5 matching bases. Germline V CDR1 and CDR2: DFQATT, SNEGSKA (reference sequence). Trimming left V 7 bases short and J 3 bases short, with 7 bases between. CDR3 size: 11 residues. The CDR3 DNA reads as TGCAGTGTAGGACACTACAATGAGCAGTTCTTC. Its translation: CSVGHYNEQFF.

The V call is TRBV5-4, the J call TRBJ2-7; 13 positions match TRBD2. V was pared by 4 bases and J by 2 bases, with 6 bases of the junction left unmatched. Germline assignment: CDR1 SGHNT and CDR2 YYREEE (reference sequence). CDR3 length equals 16 residues. CDR3 nucleotide sequence: TGTGCCAGCAGCCCGGGACTAGCGGGACCCGCCTACGAGCAGTACGTC. Translated: CASSPGLAGPAYEQYV.

This clone was observed a handful of times. This chain links TRBV5-4 with TRBJ2-6; a possible D gene is TRBD1 (6 bases). This CDR3 contains 17 residues. The germline CDR1 and CDR2 sequences are SGHNT and YYREEE (reference sequence). V was cut by 0 bases and J by 0 bases, with 10 bases left in between. The CDR3 protein is CASSLGQGLSGANVLTF. The CDR3 DNA follows: TGTGCCAGCAGCTTGGGGCAGGGGCTCTCTGGGGCCAACGTCCTGACTTTC.

The chain employs TRBV11-2 and TRBJ2-3; unclear D gene. V was cut by 3 bases and J by 7 bases, with 8 bases left in between. The germline CDR1 and CDR2 sequences are SGHAT and FQNNGV. This CDR3 has 12 residues. The CDR3 nucleotides are TGTGCCAGCAGCTTTGCAGAATATACGCAGTATTTT. Its translation: CASSFAEYTQYF.

This clone turned up a few times. The chain is built from TRBV7-9 and TRBJ2-3, with 7 bases identical to TRBD1. The ends lost 5 bases at V and 2 bases at J; junction bases unmatched: 7. The CDR3 sequence is 15 residues long. Germline loops: CDR1 SEHNR, CDR2 FQNEAQ (reference sequence). The CDR3: CASSPRTGITDTQYF. CDR3 sequence (DNA): TGTGCCAGCAGCCCAAGGACAGGCATCACAGATACGCAGTATTTT.

The rearrangement uses TRBV6-1 and TRBJ2-1; tentatively, D is TRBD1 (6 bases). The germline V gene has CDR1 MNHNS and CDR2 SASEGT. The CDR3 contains 13 residues. V lost 7 bases and J lost 8, with 15 bases in between. For the CDR3, the DNA is TGTGCCAGCACCAGGGGCTTCCTCCATGAGCAGTTCTTC. It codes for CASTRGFLHEQFF.

This clone was counted between two and nine times. This sequence joins TRBV18 and TRBJ2-1, with 8 positions matching TRBD1. The CDR3 totals 14 residues. V shed 7 bases, J shed 4 bases, and the junction held 6 bases outside the gene matches. Germline CDR1 and CDR2: KGHSH and LQKENI. The CDR3 DNA reads as TGTGCCAGCTTCTTGGACAGGGCTTACAATGAGCAGTTCTTC. Protein sequence: CASFLDRAYNEQFF.

There are a few counts of this clone. The chain joins TRBV6-6 to TRBJ1-1; 8 bases map to TRBD1. V lost 5 bases and J lost 1; bases outside the gene matches: 3. This CDR3 comprises 14 residues. Germline V lookup: CDR1 MNHNY, CDR2 SVGAGI (reference sequence). The CDR3 coding sequence is TGTGCCAGCAGTAACGGACAGGGGAACACTGAAGCTTTCTTT. Its translation is CASSNGQGNTEAFF.